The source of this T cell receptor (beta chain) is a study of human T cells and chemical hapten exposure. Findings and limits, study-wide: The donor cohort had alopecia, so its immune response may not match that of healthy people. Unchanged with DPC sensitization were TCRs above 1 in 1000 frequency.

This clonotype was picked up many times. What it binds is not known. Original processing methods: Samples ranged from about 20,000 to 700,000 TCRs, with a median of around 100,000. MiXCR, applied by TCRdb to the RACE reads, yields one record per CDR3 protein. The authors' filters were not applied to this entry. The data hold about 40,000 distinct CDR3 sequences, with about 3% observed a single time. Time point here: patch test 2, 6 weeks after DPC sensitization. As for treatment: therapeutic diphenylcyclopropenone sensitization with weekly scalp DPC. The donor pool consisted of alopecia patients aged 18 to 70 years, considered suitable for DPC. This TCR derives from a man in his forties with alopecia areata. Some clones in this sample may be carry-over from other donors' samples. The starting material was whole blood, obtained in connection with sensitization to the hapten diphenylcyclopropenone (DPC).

This CDR3 is CASSLPRSGETQYF. Written as DNA, the CDR3 is TGTGCCAGCAGCCTCCCCAGGAGCGGAGAGACCCAGTACTTC. The chain recombines TRBV6-2 or TRBV6-3 with TRBJ2-5, with D possibly being TRBD2 (5 bases). CDR3 size: 14 residues. The V and J ends lost 6 bases and 4 bases respectively, with 15 bases between them. The germline V gene has CDR1 MNHEY and CDR2 SVGEGT.